Below are 9 T cell receptor beta chains sequenced from a single sample in a study of T cell changes during pregnancy in multiple sclerosis. TCRdb's copy holds only in-frame clones and misses some; the assay was immunoSEQ multiplex PCR. Among tens of thousands of clones, just under 95% were seen once, and the ten largest hold just under 2%. The input for sequencing was peripheral blood, taken in the second trimester of pregnancy. The receptors originated from a female donor with multiple sclerosis, enrolled in a pregnancy study.

This chain uses TRBV19 with TRBJ2-2; 8 positions agree with TRBD1. CDR1 and CDR2 (germline): LNHDA, SQIVND (reference sequence). With 7 bases clipped from V and 4 bases from J, the junction kept 5 bases outside the gene matches. The CDR3 sequence is 14 residues long. The CDR3 protein is CASTVTGVTGELFF. In DNA form, the CDR3 reads TGTGCCAGTACTGTGACAGGGGTCACCGGGGAGCTGTTTTTT.

The chain joins TRBV5-6 to TRBJ2-7; 11 bases map to TRBD2. The CDR3 has 15 amino acids. Germline values: CDR1 SGHDT, CDR2 YYEEEE. Unmatched junction bases numbered 3, after V lost 0 bases and J lost 4 bases. The DNA for the CDR3 is TGTGCCAGCAGCTTGGTAGCGGGAGGGGGGTACGAGCAGTACTTC. Its protein is CASSLVAGGGYEQYF.

CDR3 residues: CASSVTGLGDEKLFF. In nucleotides, the CDR3 is TGCGCCAGCAGCGTAACAGGGTTGGGAGATGAAAAACTGTTTTTT. The chain uses TRBV5-1 and TRBJ1-4; possible D gene TRBD1, 6 bases. Germline V gene data show CDR1 as SGHRS and CDR2 as YFSETQ. V gave up 4 bases and J gave up 6 bases, with 16 bases separating them. The CDR3 extends over 15 amino acids.

The J gene is TRBJ1-5, the V gene TRBV7-8; 7 positions match TRBD1. The CDR3 sequence is 15 residues long. V trimming: 5 bases; J trimming: 1 base; junction bases outside the gene matches: 5. CDR1 is SGHVS and CDR2 is FQNEAQ in the germline V gene. DNA of the CDR3: TGTGCCAGCAGCCTGGGACAGTTAAGCAATCAGCCCCAGCATTTT. It encodes CASSLGQLSNQPQHF.

The chain carries TRBV19 and TRBJ2-1, with 9 nucleotides matching TRBD2. Germline-derived CDR1 and CDR2 are LNHDA and SQIVND (reference sequence). This CDR3 is built from 18 residues. V dropped 0 bases and J dropped 6; count of bases not matched to a gene: 12. CDR3 nucleotides: TGTGCCAGTAGTATAGAGGCCCCCGGGACTAGCCTTTTCAATGAGCAGTTCTTC. This translates into CASSIEAPGTSLFNEQFF.

This rearrangement joins TRBV10-3 to TRBJ2-3; D call uncertain. Trimming took 2 bases from V and 1 from J, leaving 7 bases between them. The CDR3 is 14 residues long. Germline V gene lookup returns CDR1 ENHRY and CDR2 SYGVKD. The CDR3 DNA reads TGTGCCATCAGTGAGAATACAGGCACAGATACGCAGTATTTT. Protein sequence: CAISENTGTDTQYF.

V usage is TRBV5-1 and J usage is TRBJ2-2; D is perhaps TRBD2 (5 bases). The CDR3 runs 14 residues. CDR1 is SGHRS and CDR2 is YFSETQ in the germline V gene. V gave up 4 bases and J gave up 6 bases, with 13 bases separating them. The CDR3 nucleotides are TGCGCCAGCAGCCCGGAACAGAGGGCCGGGGAGCTGTTTTTT. As protein: CASSPEQRAGELFF.

The chain carries TRBV5-1 and TRBJ2-2, with unresolved D. Looked up from germline, CDR1 is SGHRS and CDR2 is YFSETQ. There are 12 residues in the CDR3. V was trimmed by 5 bases and J by 3 bases, leaving 5 bases between them. CDR3 amino acids: CASREYTGELFF. The CDR3 coding sequence is TGCGCCAGCAGGGAGTACACCGGGGAGCTGTTTTTT.

This clone has only one observation. The chain carries TRBV4-3 and TRBJ1-6; TRBD1 matches at 8 bases. Trimming took 0 bases from V and 8 from J; bases not matched to a gene: 6. CDR1 LGHNA and CDR2 YSLEER come from the germline V gene. The CDR3 is 16 amino acids. The CDR3 nucleotides are TGCGCCAGCAGCCAAGATCAGCAGGGGGCTGATTCACCCCTCCACTTT. Protein: CASSQDQQGADSPLHF.